Below, 2 T cell receptor beta chains from the same sample are listed, as sequenced in a study of CD8 T cells in acute hepatitis C reinfection. Noted time point: naive CD8 control sorted from an acute-time-point sample. Sequencing used immunoSEQ multiplex PCR; TCRdb keeps in-frame clones, though not all of them. The sample contains tens of thousands of clones, approximately 85% of which appear only once. Material for sequencing was naive CD8+ T cells from PBMCs. These receptors all stem from a woman aged 18 to 35 who spontaneously cleared hepatitis C infection.

This chain links TRBV27 with TRBJ2-5; D tentatively fits TRBD1 or TRBD2 (5 bases each). The CDR3 is 15 amino acids. Trimming stripped 4 bases from V and 4 bases from J, with 16 bases between. Per the germline V gene, CDR1 is MNHEY and CDR2 is SMNVEV (reference sequence). For the CDR3, the DNA is TGTGCCAGCAGTTCCCAGTCGGGACGGGGAGAGACCCAGTACTTC. Translating it yields CASSSQSGRGETQYF.

The chain carries TRBV13 and TRBJ2-2, with 11 bases aligning to TRBD2. The germline V gene has CDR1 PRHDT and CDR2 FYEKMQ (reference sequence). J was trimmed by 7 bases and V by 5 bases; bases with no gene match: 6. CDR3 length: 15 amino acids. CDR3 amino acids: CASSVGTSGHGELFF. In DNA form, the CDR3 reads TGTGCCAGCAGCGTGGGGACTAGCGGACACGGGGAGCTGTTTTTT.